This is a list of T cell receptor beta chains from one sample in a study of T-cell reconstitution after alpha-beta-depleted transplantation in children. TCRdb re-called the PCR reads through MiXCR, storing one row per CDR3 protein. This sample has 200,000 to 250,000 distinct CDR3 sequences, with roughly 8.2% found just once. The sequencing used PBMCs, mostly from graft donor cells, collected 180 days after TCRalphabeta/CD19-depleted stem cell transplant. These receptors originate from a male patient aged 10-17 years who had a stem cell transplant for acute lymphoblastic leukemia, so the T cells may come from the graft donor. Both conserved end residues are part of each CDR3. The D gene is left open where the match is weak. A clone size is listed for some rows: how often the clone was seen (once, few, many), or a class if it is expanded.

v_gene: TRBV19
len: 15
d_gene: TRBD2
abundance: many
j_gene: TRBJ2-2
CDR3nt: TGTGCCAGTGGACGGGCTAGCGGGAAGGGAGGGGAGCTGTTTTTT
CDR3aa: CASGRASGKGGELFF

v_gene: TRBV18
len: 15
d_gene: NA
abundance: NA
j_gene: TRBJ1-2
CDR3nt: TGTGCCAGCTCACCAGGGGGGGCCGCTAACTATGGCTACACCTTC
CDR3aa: CASSPGGAANYGYTF

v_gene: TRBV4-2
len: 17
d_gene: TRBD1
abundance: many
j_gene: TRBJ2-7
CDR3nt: TGTGCCAGCAGCCAACCCTATGGGGGACAGGGAGGCTACGAGCAGTACTTC
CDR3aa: CASSQPYGGQGGYEQYF

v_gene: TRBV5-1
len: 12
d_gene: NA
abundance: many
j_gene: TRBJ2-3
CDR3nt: TGCGCCAGCAGCGGGGGTACAGATACGCAGTATTTT
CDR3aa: CASSGGTDTQYF

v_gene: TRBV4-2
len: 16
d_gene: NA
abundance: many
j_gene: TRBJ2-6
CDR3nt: TGTGCCAGCAGCCAAGATCTGAAGGCTGGGGCCAACGTCCTGACTTTC
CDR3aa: CASSQDLKAGANVLTF

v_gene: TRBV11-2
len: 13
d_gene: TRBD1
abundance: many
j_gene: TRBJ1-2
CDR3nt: TGTGCCAGCAGCCGCAATTCAGGGGGCGGCTACACCTTC
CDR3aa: CASSRNSGGGYTF

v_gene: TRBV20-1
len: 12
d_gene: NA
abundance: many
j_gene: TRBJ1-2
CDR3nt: TGCAGTGCTAGGGCTCAGGGAGGTGGCTACACCTTC
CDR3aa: CSARAQGGGYTF

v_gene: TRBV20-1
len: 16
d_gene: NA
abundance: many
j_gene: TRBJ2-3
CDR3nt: TGCCTGGCCCGGGGGCGGGAGCGACCGGGTGTTGATACGCAGTATTTT
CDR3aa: CLARGRERPGVDTQYF

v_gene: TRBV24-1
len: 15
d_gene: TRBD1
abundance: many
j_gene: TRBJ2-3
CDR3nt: TGTGCCACCAGTATCCCGGGGACAGGGATTGATACGCAGTATTTT
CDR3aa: CATSIPGTGIDTQYF

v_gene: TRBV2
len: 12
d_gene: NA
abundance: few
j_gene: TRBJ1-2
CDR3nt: TGTGCCAGCAGCTACCAGGGAGATGGCTACACCTTC
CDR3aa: CASSYQGDGYTF

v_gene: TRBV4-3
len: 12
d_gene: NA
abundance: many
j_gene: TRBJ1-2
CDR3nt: TGCGCCAGCAGCCAAGATTCCCTTGGCTACACCTTC
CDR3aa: CASSQDSLGYTF

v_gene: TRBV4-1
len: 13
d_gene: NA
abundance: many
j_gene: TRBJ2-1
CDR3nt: TGCGCCAGCAGCCAAGGCAGGGGAAACGAGCAGTTCTTC
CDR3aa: CASSQGRGNEQFF

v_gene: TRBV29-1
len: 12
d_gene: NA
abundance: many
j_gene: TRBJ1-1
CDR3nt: TGCAGCGTCGAAATTTTGAACACTGAAGCTTTCTTT
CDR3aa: CSVEILNTEAFF

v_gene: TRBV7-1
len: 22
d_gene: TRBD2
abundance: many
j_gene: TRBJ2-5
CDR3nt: TGTGCCAGCAGCTCCCATTTGCTGGCCGGATTTTTAACGGGAGGGCCGGGAGAGACCCAGTACTTC
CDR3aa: CASSSHLLAGFLTGGPGETQYF

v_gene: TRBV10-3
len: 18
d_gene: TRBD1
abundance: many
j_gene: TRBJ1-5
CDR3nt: TGTGCCATCAGTGAGTCGAAGACAGGGTCAGCTCTTAATCAGCCCCAGCATTTT
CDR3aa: CAISESKTGSALNQPQHF

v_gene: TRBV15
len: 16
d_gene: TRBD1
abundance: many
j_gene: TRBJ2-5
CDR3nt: TGTGCCACCAGCAGAGATCAACCAGGGGGCAAAGAGACCCAGTACTTC
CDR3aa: CATSRDQPGGKETQYF

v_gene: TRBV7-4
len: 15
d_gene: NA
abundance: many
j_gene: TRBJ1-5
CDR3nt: TGTGCCAGCAGCTTAGAATGGCCACCCTCAGAAGCCCAGCATTTT
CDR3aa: CASSLEWPPSEAQHF

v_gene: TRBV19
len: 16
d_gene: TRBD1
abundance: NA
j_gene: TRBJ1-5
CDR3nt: TGTGCCAGTAGCCCAAGCCAGGGGGCGAGCAATCAGCCCCAGCATTTT
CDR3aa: CASSPSQGASNQPQHF

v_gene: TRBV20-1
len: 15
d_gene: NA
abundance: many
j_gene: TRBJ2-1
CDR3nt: TGCAGTGCTAGAGGGGTCAGGGCGGGCTACAATGAGCAGTTCTTC
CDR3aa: CSARGVRAGYNEQFF

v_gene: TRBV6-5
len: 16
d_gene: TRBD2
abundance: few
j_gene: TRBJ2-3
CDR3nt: TGTGCCAGCAGGGGGGGGGCGGGGGGGCTTAGAGATACGCAGTATTTT
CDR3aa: CASRGGAGGLRDTQYF

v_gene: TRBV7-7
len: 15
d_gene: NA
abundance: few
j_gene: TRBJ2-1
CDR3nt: TGTGCTAGCAGCTTAGGGGCACCCTTTTACAATGAGCAGTTCTTC
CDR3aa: CASSLGAPFYNEQFF

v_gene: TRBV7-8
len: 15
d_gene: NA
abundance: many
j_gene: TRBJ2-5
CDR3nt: TGTGCCAGCAGCTTAGAGTGGGATCAGATGAAGACCCAGTACTTC
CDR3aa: CASSLEWDQMKTQYF

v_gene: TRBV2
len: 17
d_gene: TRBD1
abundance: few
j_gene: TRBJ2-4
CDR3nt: TGTGCCAGCAGTGGAGGGACAGGGGCCCTAGCCAAAAACATTCAGTACTTC
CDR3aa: CASSGGTGALAKNIQYF

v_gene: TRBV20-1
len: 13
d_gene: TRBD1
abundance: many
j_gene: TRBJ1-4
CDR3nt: TGCAGTGCTCGACAGGGGGGAAAAGAAAAACTGTTTTTT
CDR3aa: CSARQGGKEKLFF

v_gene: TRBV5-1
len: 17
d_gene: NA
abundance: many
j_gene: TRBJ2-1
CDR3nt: TGCGCCAGCAGCTTGGGCGTGGGACCCAACTCCTACAATGAGCAGTTCTTC
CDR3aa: CASSLGVGPNSYNEQFF

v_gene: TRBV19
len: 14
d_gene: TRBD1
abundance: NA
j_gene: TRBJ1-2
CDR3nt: TGTGCCAGTGGACAGGGTGCGGGTATGAGTGGCTACACCTTC
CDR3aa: CASGQGAGMSGYTF

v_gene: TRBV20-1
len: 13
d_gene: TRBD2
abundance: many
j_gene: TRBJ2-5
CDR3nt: TGCAGTCCAGCGGGAGGGCTCCAAGAGACCCAGTACTTC
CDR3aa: CSPAGGLQETQYF

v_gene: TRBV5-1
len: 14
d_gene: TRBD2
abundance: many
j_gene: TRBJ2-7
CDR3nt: TGCGCCAGCCGGGGGGGCGCGAGCTCCTACGAGCAGTACTTC
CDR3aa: CASRGGASSYEQYF

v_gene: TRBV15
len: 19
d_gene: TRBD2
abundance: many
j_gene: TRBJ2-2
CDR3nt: TGTGCCACCAGCAGTGCCCCGGGACTAGCGGGGGCTAACACCGGGGAGCTGTTTTTT
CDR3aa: CATSSAPGLAGANTGELFF

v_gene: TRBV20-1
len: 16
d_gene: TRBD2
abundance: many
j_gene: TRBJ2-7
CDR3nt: TGCAGTGCTAGGTCGGGACTAGCGGCTTCCTCCTACGAGCAGTACTTC
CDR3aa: CSARSGLAASSYEQYF

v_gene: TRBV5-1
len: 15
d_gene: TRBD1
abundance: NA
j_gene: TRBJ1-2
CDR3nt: TGCGCCAGCAGCTCTCTCGCCACAGGGGACGATGGCTACACCTTC
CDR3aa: CASSSLATGDDGYTF

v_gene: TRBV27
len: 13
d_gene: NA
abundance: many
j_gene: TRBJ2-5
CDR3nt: TGTGCCAGCAGTTTGGCGGGCGATAGGACCCAGTACTTC
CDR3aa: CASSLAGDRTQYF

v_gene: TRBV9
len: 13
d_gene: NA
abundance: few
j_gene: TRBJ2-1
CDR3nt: TGTGCCAGCAGCGTAGCTAATGGGAATGAGCAGTTCTTC
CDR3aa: CASSVANGNEQFF

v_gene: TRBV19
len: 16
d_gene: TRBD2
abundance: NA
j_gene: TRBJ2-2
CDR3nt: TGTGCCAGTAGTATTCGCGGGAGTGCGTACACCGGGGAGCTGTTTTTT
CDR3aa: CASSIRGSAYTGELFF

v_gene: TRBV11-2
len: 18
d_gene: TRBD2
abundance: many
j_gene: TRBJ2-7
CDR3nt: TGTGCCAGCAGCTCATGGGGACTAGCGGGAAAGAGGGACTACGAGCAGTACTTC
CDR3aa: CASSSWGLAGKRDYEQYF

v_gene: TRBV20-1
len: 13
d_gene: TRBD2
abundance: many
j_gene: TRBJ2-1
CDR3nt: TGCAGTGCTACCGGACTAGCGGGGGGGAAGCAGTTCTTC
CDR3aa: CSATGLAGGKQFF

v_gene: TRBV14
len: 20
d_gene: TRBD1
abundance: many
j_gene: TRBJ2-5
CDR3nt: TGTGCCAGCAGCCAAGAAAGAAGAAGTTTACGTGACAGGGGAGAAGAGACCCAGTACTTC
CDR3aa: CASSQERRSLRDRGEETQYF

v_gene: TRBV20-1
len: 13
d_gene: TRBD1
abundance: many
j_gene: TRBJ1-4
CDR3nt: TGCAGTGCTAGCTCCGGACAGGGGGGGAAACTGTTTTTT
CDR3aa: CSASSGQGGKLFF

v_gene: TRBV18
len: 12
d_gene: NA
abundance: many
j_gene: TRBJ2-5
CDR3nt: TGTGCCAGCTCACCAAAAGAAGAGACCCAGTACTTC
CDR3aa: CASSPKEETQYF

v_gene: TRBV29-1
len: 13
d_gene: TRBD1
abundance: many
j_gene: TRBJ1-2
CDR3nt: TGCAGCGTTGGCAAGGGGGCGGACTATGGCTACACCTTC
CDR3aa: CSVGKGADYGYTF

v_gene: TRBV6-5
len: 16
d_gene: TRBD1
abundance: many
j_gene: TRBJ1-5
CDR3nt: TGTGCCAGCAGTTACAGTAGGGACAGGGATGAGCAGCCCCAGCATTTT
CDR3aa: CASSYSRDRDEQPQHF

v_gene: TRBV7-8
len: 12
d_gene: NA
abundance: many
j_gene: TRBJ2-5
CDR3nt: TGTGCCAGCAGCTTAAATGCAGAGACCCAGTACTTC
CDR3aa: CASSLNAETQYF

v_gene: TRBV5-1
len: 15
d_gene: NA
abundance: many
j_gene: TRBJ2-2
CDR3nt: TGCGCCAGCACACTATGGGGGCTAGCGGTCGGGGAGCTGTTTTTT
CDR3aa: CASTLWGLAVGELFF

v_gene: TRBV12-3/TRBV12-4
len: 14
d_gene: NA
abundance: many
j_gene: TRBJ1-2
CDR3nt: TGTGCCAGCACCCCGAGGGGAGGGGTACATGGCTACACCTTC
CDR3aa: CASTPRGGVHGYTF

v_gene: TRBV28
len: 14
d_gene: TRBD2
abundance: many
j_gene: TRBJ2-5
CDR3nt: TGTGCCAGCGTTTCTAGCGGGAGAACAGAGACCCAGTACTTC
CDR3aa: CASVSSGRTETQYF

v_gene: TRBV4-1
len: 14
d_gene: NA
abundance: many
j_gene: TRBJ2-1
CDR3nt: TGCGCCAGCAGCCAAGTAATAGCGATCGATGAGCAGTTCTTC
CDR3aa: CASSQVIAIDEQFF

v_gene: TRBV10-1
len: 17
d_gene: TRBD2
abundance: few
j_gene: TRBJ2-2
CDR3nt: TGCGCCAGCAGTCACCCGGGACTAGCGGGAACGGCCGGGGAGCTGTTTTTT
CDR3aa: CASSHPGLAGTAGELFF

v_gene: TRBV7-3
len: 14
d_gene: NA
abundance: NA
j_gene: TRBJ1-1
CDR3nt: TGTGCCAGCAGCTTAACAGCCGGTGCTCGGGAAGCTTTCTTT
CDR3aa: CASSLTAGAREAFF

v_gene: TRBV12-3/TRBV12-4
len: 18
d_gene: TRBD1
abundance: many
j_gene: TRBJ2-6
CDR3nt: TGTGCCAGCACCCCAAGGCAGGGGGTCGGCTCTGGGGCCAACGTCCTGACTTTC
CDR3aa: CASTPRQGVGSGANVLTF